A selection of T cell receptor beta chains follows, all from one sample in a study of regulatory T cells in long-lasting Graves disease. MiXCR, applied by TCRdb to the multiplex PCR reads, yields one record per CDR3 protein. The table has about 430,000 distinct CDR3 sequences, 21% seen once; the top ten hold around an eighth. Sequencing used peripheral blood mononuclear cells (PBMCs), obtained when the disease was refractory, from a patient treated with antithyroid drugs. These receptors were obtained from a female donor with Graves disease. Both conserved end residues are part of each CDR3. Each record gives: clone size, J gene, D gene, CDR3 length, V gene, CDR3 DNA, CDR3 protein. D genes are given only for firm matches. Clone size is given for some rows only: seen once, a few or many times, or a class if the clone is expanded.

clone size: few
J gene: TRBJ1-1
D gene: NA
CDR3 length: 13
V gene: TRBV6-9
CDR3 DNA: TGTGCCAGCAGTTCGGGGCAATTGTCTGAAGCTTTCTTT
CDR3 protein: CASSSGQLSEAFF

clone size: NA
J gene: TRBJ1-5
D gene: NA
CDR3 length: 14
V gene: TRBV19
CDR3 DNA: TGTGCCAGTAGGAACGACAGGTTAAATCAGCCCCAGCATTTT
CDR3 protein: CASRNDRLNQPQHF

clone size: once
J gene: TRBJ2-7
D gene: TRBD2
CDR3 length: 14
V gene: TRBV6-1
CDR3 DNA: TGTGCCAGCAGTAGGGGACTAGCGGGAGGCGAGCAGTACTTC
CDR3 protein: CASSRGLAGGEQYF

clone size: few
J gene: TRBJ1-5
D gene: NA
CDR3 length: 14
V gene: TRBV27
CDR3 DNA: TGTGCCAGCAGTTTGTTCAGGGTGGGGCAGCCCCAGCATTTT
CDR3 protein: CASSLFRVGQPQHF

clone size: NA
J gene: TRBJ2-1
D gene: NA
CDR3 length: 15
V gene: TRBV19
CDR3 DNA: TGTGCCAGTAGGGCCCCATGGAGGGAGGCCACGGGGCAGTTCTTC
CDR3 protein: CASRAPWREATGQFF

clone size: many
J gene: TRBJ2-7
D gene: NA
CDR3 length: 13
V gene: TRBV6-1
CDR3 DNA: TGTGCCAGCAAAACGACCGATGGGTACGAGCAGTACTTC
CDR3 protein: CASKTTDGYEQYF

clone size: NA
J gene: TRBJ1-1
D gene: NA
CDR3 length: 13
V gene: TRBV10-1
CDR3 DNA: TGCGCCAGCAGTGAGTCGAATAATAATTTGGCTTTCTTT
CDR3 protein: CASSESNNNLAFF

clone size: few
J gene: TRBJ2-5
D gene: NA
CDR3 length: 15
V gene: TRBV10-1
CDR3 DNA: TGCGCCAGCAGCCCCTATCCCCGAGGGGAAGAGACCCAGTACTTC
CDR3 protein: CASSPYPRGEETQYF

clone size: many
J gene: TRBJ1-1
D gene: TRBD1
CDR3 length: 13
V gene: TRBV2
CDR3 DNA: TGTGCCAGCAGCGACAGGGGGCCGGGAGAAGCTTTCTTT
CDR3 protein: CASSDRGPGEAFF

clone size: NA
J gene: TRBJ1-2
D gene: NA
CDR3 length: 15
V gene: TRBV6-9
CDR3 DNA: TGTGCCAGCAGTTACTTGACCATGGGAGGCTATGGCTACACCTTC
CDR3 protein: CASSYLTMGGYGYTF